These T cell receptor beta chains were read from a single sample in a study of T cell responses to AZD1222 COVID-19 vaccine. Profiled with immunoSEQ multiplex PCR; TCRdb holds only in-frame clones, not every one. The sample has about 99,000 clones, nearly 90% seen once. The material was peripheral blood, obtained on day 0 of AZD1222 vaccination. The receptor set was obtained from an adult in good health. CDR3s include the opening cysteine and the closing phenylalanine or tryptophan. D genes are given only for firm matches. The listing skips clone size in some rows; elsewhere it reads once, few, many or a size class.

clone size	D gene	V gene	J gene	CDR3 DNA	CDR3 protein
NA	TRBD2	TRBV10-3	TRBJ2-1	TGTGCCATCAGTGAGGGGACTAGCGGGAGGGCCACTGATGAGCAGTTCTTC	CAISEGTSGRATDEQFF
NA	NA	TRBV6-2/TRBV6-3	TRBJ2-5	TGTGCCAGCAGTTACCCGGACATAAACCCCGGTGGGACCCAGTACTTC	CASSYPDINPGGTQYF
NA	NA	TRBV29-1	TRBJ1-1	TGCAGCGTTGCGCCCGGAGGGTCGGGGAACACTGAAGCTTTCTTT	CSVAPGGSGNTEAFF
NA	TRBD2	TRBV6-5	TRBJ2-1	TGTGCCAGCATCCCCGGACTAGCACTATTAAATGAGCAGTTCTTC	CASIPGLALLNEQFF
NA	TRBD2	TRBV6-2/TRBV6-3	TRBJ2-1	TGTGCCAGCAGTAGATTAGCGGGGTCTTCCTACAATGAGCAGTTCTTC	CASSRLAGSSYNEQFF
once	NA	TRBV29-1	TRBJ1-4	TGCAGCGTCCACGGACATTCTAATGAAAAACTGTTTTTT	CSVHGHSNEKLFF
NA	NA	TRBV2	TRBJ2-6	TGTGCCAGCAGTGAAGCGGGGGGATCCGGGGCCAACGTCCTGACTTTC	CASSEAGGSGANVLTF
NA	TRBD1	TRBV5-5	TRBJ1-1	TGTGCCAGCAGCTTGGCCGGAAGGGGGCCGAACACTGAAGCTTTCTTT	CASSLAGRGPNTEAFF
NA	NA	TRBV11-1	TRBJ2-7	TGTGCCAGCAGTTTTTCACAGGGTTACGAGCAGTACTTC	CASSFSQGYEQYF
NA	TRBD1	TRBV4-1	TRBJ2-4	TGCGCCAGCAGCCAAGGGCAGGGGGTACAAAACATTCAGTACTTC	CASSQGQGVQNIQYF
once	NA	TRBV6-2/TRBV6-3	TRBJ1-1	TGTGCCAGCAGCTCCCAGTACACTGAAGCTTTCTTT	CASSSQYTEAFF
NA	TRBD1	TRBV5-4	TRBJ2-1	TGTGCCAGCAGCACCGGGACAGGGTTCGATGAGCAGTTCTTC	CASSTGTGFDEQFF
NA	NA	TRBV28	TRBJ1-1	TGTGCCAGCAGTTCAGGGTTAAAAACGAAGAACACTGAAGCTTTCTTT	CASSSGLKTKNTEAFF
once	NA	TRBV9	TRBJ2-3	TGTGCCAGCAGCGTAGTGGGGCTCGCAGATACGCAGTATTTT	CASSVVGLADTQYF
NA	NA	TRBV6-2/TRBV6-3	TRBJ1-2	TGTGCCAGCAGTAACCGGGACACCGGCTATGGCTACACCTTC	CASSNRDTGYGYTF
NA	NA	TRBV2	TRBJ1-1	TGTGCCAGCAGAAACAGGCCCGGCACTGAAGCTTTCTTT	CASRNRPGTEAFF
NA	TRBD1	TRBV19	TRBJ1-6	TGTGCCAGTAGCCCCGGGACAGGGGAGTACTCACCCCTCCACTTT	CASSPGTGEYSPLHF
NA	NA	TRBV3-1/TRBV3-2	TRBJ1-5	TGTGCCAGCAGCCAAGACCTCGTCCCGAATCAGCCCCAGCATTTT	CASSQDLVPNQPQHF
NA	NA	TRBV7-3	TRBJ2-6	TGTGCCAGCAGCTTGGGCGCAGGGTCTGGGGCCAACGTCCTGACTTTC	CASSLGAGSGANVLTF
NA	NA	TRBV19	TRBJ1-5	TGTGCCAGTAGCCACCTGGGCTCAGGTCAGCCCCAGCATTTT	CASSHLGSGQPQHF
NA	NA	TRBV5-4	TRBJ1-1	TGTGCCAGCACCGACGAATCAGGCAGGGGTTTTTCTGAAGCTTTCTTT	CASTDESGRGFSEAFF
NA	NA	TRBV4-2	TRBJ1-1	TGTGCCAGCAGCCAAGAGGGAAACCTAGGGAGGACTGAAGCTTTCTTT	CASSQEGNLGRTEAFF
NA	TRBD1	TRBV19	TRBJ2-1	TGTGCCAGTAGTATCGACCCGACAGGGGGCGGGCAGTTCTTC	CASSIDPTGGGQFF
NA	TRBD2	TRBV2	TRBJ2-3	TGTGCCAGCAGTGAAGCGAAAGGACTAGCGGTCACAGATACGCAGTATTTT	CASSEAKGLAVTDTQYF
NA	TRBD1	TRBV18	TRBJ2-6	TGTGCCAGCTCACAGACAGGGGGCAAAGGGGCCAACGTCCTGACTTTC	CASSQTGGKGANVLTF
NA	NA	TRBV7-9	TRBJ1-6	TGTGCCAGCAGCCCTGATGGGAATTCACCCCTCCACTTT	CASSPDGNSPLHF
NA	NA	TRBV27	TRBJ1-1	TGTGCCAGCTGGGCAGGCGGGCGAGCTTTCTTT	CASWAGGRAFF
NA	TRBD2	TRBV7-8	TRBJ2-1	TGTGCCAGCAGCACCGGAGCGGGGGGGCCCTACAATGAGCAGTTCTTC	CASSTGAGGPYNEQFF
NA	NA	TRBV14	TRBJ1-1	TGTGCCAGCAGCCCCCCGTCCAGAACTCTGCAAGCTTTCTTT	CASSPPSRTLQAFF
once	NA	TRBV10-3	TRBJ2-6	TGTGCCATCAGTGAGTCAGAGTTAGTTGGGGCCAACGTCCTGACTTTC	CAISESELVGANVLTF
NA	NA	TRBV11-2	TRBJ1-6	TGTGCCAGCAGATACCTCCGTGACGGTACTAATTCACCCCTCCACTTT	CASRYLRDGTNSPLHF
NA	NA	TRBV4-1	TRBJ1-6	TGCGCCAGCAGCGTCGGAAATTCACCCCTCCACTTT	CASSVGNSPLHF
NA	TRBD1	TRBV9	TRBJ1-2	TGTGCCAGCAGCCCTTTCAGGGGGGAAGGCTACACCTTC	CASSPFRGEGYTF
few	TRBD2	TRBV9	TRBJ2-2	TGTGCCAGCAGCCGACTAGCGGGGGTCACCGGGGAGCTGTTTTTT	CASSRLAGVTGELFF
NA	NA	TRBV19	TRBJ1-5	TGTGCCAGTAGTATATTCGGCAGCAATCAGCCCCAGCATTTT	CASSIFGSNQPQHF
NA	TRBD2	TRBV6-2/TRBV6-3	TRBJ2-2	TGTGCCAGCAGTTACGTGCTAGCGGCACTCACCGGGGAGCTGTTTTTT	CASSYVLAALTGELFF
NA	NA	TRBV5-6	TRBJ2-1	TGTGCCAGCAGCCCCACCAACTCGGTTAGGAACCCCTACAATGAGCAGTTCTTC	CASSPTNSVRNPYNEQFF
NA	NA	TRBV19	TRBJ1-4	TGTGCCAGTTATCAGGAAAAACTGTTTTTT	CASYQEKLFF
NA	NA	TRBV5-1	TRBJ2-2	TGTGCCAGCAGCCTCATCGGGTACACCGGGGAGCTGTTTTTT	CASSLIGYTGELFF
NA	NA	TRBV5-4	TRBJ1-2	TGTGCCAGCAGCCCCTCTTGGATGGGGCGGAACTATGGCTACACCTTC	CASSPSWMGRNYGYTF
NA	TRBD2	TRBV11-1	TRBJ2-1	TGTGCCAGCAGCTTAATAGCGGGGAATGAGCAGTTCTTC	CASSLIAGNEQFF
NA	NA	TRBV7-6	TRBJ1-4	TGTGCCAGCAGCTCCCGCGGTTCAACTAATGAAAAACTGTTTTTT	CASSSRGSTNEKLFF
NA	TRBD2	TRBV6-2/TRBV6-3	TRBJ2-2	TGTGCCAGCAGTCCAGCGGGAGAGGCCGGGGAGCTGTTTTTT	CASSPAGEAGELFF
NA	TRBD1	TRBV19	TRBJ2-1	TGTGCCAGTAGTAACTCACAGGGGGCTCGGAATGAGCAGTTCTTC	CASSNSQGARNEQFF
NA	NA	TRBV25-1	TRBJ2-3	TGTGCCAGCAGTGATGGGTGGGGGAGCACAGATACGCAGTATTTT	CASSDGWGSTDTQYF
NA	NA	TRBV6-5	TRBJ1-3	TGTGCCAGCAGTTCAGGGACTATCGGAGGAAACACCATATATTTT	CASSSGTIGGNTIYF
NA	NA	TRBV19	TRBJ2-2	TGTGCCAGTAGTATGAGTTCGAACACCGGGGAGCTGTTTTTT	CASSMSSNTGELFF
NA	NA	TRBV12-5	TRBJ1-5	TGTGCTAGTGGTTTGGCGGGGGCCTTTCAGCCCCAGCATTTT	CASGLAGAFQPQHF
NA	TRBD2	TRBV27	TRBJ2-5	TGTGCCAGCAGGACTAGCGGGAGGGCGGGGAAAGAGACCCAGTACTTC	CASRTSGRAGKETQYF
NA	NA	TRBV25-1	TRBJ1-2	TGTGCCAGCCTGGTGGGGGCCCTCTACACCTTC	CASLVGALYTF
NA	NA	TRBV19	TRBJ2-5	TGTGCCAGTGGTGGGGGTACAGAGCGGACCCAGTACTTC	CASGGGTERTQYF
NA	NA	TRBV7-9	TRBJ2-2	TGTGCCAGCAGCTTAGGATCGGGGAGATCCGGGGAGCTGTTTTTT	CASSLGSGRSGELFF
NA	TRBD1	TRBV6-6	TRBJ1-3	TGTGCCAGCAGTACCCAGGGGGCGACGGGAAACACCATATATTTT	CASSTQGATGNTIYF
NA	NA	TRBV19	TRBJ1-4	TGTGCCAGTAGTATAAGCTGGGGCCAGTTTGGGGAAAAACTGTTTTTT	CASSISWGQFGEKLFF
NA	NA	TRBV5-5	TRBJ1-5	TGTGCCAGCAGCCTAACCGGGACACTTAATCAGCCCCAGCATTTT	CASSLTGTLNQPQHF